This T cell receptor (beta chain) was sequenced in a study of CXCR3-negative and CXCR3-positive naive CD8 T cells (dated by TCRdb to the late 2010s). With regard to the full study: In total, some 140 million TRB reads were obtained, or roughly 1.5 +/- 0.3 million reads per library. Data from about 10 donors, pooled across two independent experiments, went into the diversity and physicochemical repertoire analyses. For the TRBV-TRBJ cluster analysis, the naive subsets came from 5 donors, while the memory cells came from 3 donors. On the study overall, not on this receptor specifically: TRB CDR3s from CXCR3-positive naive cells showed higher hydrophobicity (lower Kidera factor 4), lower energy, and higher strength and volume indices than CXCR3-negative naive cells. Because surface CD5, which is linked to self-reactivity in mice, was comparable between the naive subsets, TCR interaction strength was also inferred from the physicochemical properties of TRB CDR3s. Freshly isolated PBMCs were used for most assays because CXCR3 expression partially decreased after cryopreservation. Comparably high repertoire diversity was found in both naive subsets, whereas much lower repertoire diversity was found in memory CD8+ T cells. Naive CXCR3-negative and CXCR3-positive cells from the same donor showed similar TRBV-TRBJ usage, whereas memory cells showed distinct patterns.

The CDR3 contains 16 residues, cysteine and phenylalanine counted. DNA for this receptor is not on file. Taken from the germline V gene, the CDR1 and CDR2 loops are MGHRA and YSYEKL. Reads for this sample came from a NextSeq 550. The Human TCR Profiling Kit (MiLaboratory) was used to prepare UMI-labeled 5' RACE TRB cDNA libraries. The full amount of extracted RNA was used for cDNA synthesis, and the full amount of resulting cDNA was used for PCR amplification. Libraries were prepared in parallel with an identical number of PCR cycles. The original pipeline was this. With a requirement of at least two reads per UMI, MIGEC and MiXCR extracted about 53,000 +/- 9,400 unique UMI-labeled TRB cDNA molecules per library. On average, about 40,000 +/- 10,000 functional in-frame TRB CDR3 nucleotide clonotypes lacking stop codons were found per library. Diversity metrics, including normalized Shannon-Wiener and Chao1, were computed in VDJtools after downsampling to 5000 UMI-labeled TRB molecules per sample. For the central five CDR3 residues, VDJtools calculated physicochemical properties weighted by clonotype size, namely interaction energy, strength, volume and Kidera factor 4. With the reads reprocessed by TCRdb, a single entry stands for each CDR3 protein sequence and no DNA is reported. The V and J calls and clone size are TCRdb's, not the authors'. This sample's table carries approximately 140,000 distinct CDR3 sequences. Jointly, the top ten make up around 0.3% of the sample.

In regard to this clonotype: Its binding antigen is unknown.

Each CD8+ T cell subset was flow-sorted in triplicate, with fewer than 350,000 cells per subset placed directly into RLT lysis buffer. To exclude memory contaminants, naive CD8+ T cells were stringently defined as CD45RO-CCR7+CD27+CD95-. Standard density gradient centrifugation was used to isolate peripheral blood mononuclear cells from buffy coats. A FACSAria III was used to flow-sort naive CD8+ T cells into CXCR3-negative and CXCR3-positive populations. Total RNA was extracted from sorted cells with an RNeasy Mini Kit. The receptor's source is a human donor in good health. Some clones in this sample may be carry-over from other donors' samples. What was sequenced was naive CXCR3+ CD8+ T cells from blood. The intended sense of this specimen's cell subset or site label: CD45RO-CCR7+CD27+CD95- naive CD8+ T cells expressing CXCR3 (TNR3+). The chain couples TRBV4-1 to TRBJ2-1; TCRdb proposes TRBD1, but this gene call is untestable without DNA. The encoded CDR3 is CASSQDRGRKGNEQFF.